The 16 T cell receptor beta chains reported below all come from one sample, sequenced in a study of shared clonotypes between healthy human individuals. Repertoires were generated with immunoSEQ multiplex PCR, while TCRdb's copy carries only in-frame clones and drops some. The table lists 2 million to 2.5 million clones, roughly 91% of them singletons, with 1.5% to 2% in the top ten. Naive CD8 cells lacked CD45RO, underwent positive selection for CCR7 and left out terminally differentiated effector memory CD45RA+ cells. Sequencing was performed on naive CD8+ T cells from PBMCs. The source is a man between 18 and 29 years old in good health. Some clones in this sample may be carry-over from other donors' samples.

V gene TRBV4-1 combines with J gene TRBJ1-1, with D unclear. V lost 2 bases and J 0 bases, leaving 13 bases between the germline ends. The CDR3 sequence is 16 residues long. Germline values: CDR1 MGHRA, CDR2 YSYEKL. The CDR3 DNA is TGCGCCAGCAGCCAACGACAACAGTTAATGAACACTGAAGCTTTCTTT. It codes for CASSQRQQLMNTEAFF.

The chain recombines TRBV27 with TRBJ1-4; TRBD1 might be the D (5 bases). Germline CDR1 and CDR2: MNHEY and SMNVEV (reference sequence). The V and J ends lost 8 bases and 4 bases respectively, with 17 bases between them. This CDR3 is built from 15 residues. The CDR3 region has the DNA TGTGCCAGCGGGTTACCGGGACGGTTTAATGAAAAACTGTTTTTT. Its protein product is CASGLPGRFNEKLFF. The complete variable domain, with remaining parts taken from reference TRBV27 and TRBJ1-4, reads EAQVTQNPRYLITVTGKKLTVTCSQNMNHEYMSWYRQDPGLGLRQIYYSMNVEVTDKGDVPEGYKVSRKEKRNFPLILESPSPNQTSLYFCASGLPGRFNEKLFFGSGTQLSVL.

The V gene is TRBV7-2, the J gene TRBJ2-1; D ambiguous. The CDR3 contains 14 residues. CDR1 and CDR2 from the germline V gene are SGHTA and FQGNSA. V was cut by 5 bases and J by 9 bases, with 17 bases left in between. This CDR3 is CASSPIDAPVEQFF. DNA for the CDR3: TGTGCCAGCAGCCCTATCGACGCACCTGTTGAGCAGTTCTTC.

As DNA, the CDR3 is TGTGCCACCAGCATATCCTTTCGAGATACGCAGTATTTT. Its protein product is CATSISFRDTQYF. The V and J genes are TRBV15 and TRBJ2-3; D gene unclear. The V gene lost 4 bases and the J gene lost 5 bases, with 10 bases spanning the gap. The CDR3 spans 13 residues. CDR1 and CDR2 from the germline V gene are LNHNV and YYDKDF (reference sequence).

The chain couples TRBV27 to TRBJ1-3; TRBD1 is a possible D gene (6 bases). V dropped 2 bases and J dropped 1 base, with 12 bases sitting between them. The CDR3 has 16 residues. Germline-derived CDR1 and CDR2 are MNHEY and SMNVEV (reference sequence). The CDR3 loop reads CASSLMGAPSGNTIYF. The CDR3 coding sequence is TGTGCCAGCAGTTTAATGGGGGCTCCTTCTGGAAACACCATATATTTT.

The chain has TRBV5-6 and TRBJ2-5, with D tentatively TRBD1 (6 bases). Between the trimmed V and J ends, which lost 4 bases and 1 base, there was a span of 20 bases. The CDR3 is 17 residues long. Germline V CDR1 and CDR2: SGHDT, YYEEEE. Here the CDR3 reads CASSQKGAGVLQETQYF. The CDR3 nucleotides read TGTGCCAGCAGCCAGAAGGGCGCAGGGGTACTCCAAGAGACCCAGTACTTC.

The chain has TRBV28 and TRBJ1-1; 7 nucleotides agree with TRBD1. The CDR3 is made up of 16 amino acids. The junction had 9 bases not matched to a gene; V was cut back by 5 bases and J by 0 bases. Looked up from germline, CDR1 is MDHEN and CDR2 is SYDVKM. CDR3 sequence reads: CASSPTSGQMNTEAFF. CDR3 nucleotide sequence: TGTGCCAGCAGTCCCACCTCGGGACAGATGAACACTGAAGCTTTCTTT.

This clone was seen just once. V usage is TRBV5-1 and J usage is TRBJ2-5; TRBD2 matches 14 bases. The length of the CDR3 is 18 residues. V trimming: 5 bases; J trimming: 5 bases; junction bases outside the gene matches: 14. Germline assignment: CDR1 SGHRS and CDR2 YFSETQ. The CDR3 region has the DNA TGCGCCAGCAGACCGACTAGCGGGAGGGCCAGGGTATGGGAGACCCAGTACTTC. Translated, it gives CASRPTSGRARVWETQYF.

The chain employs TRBV2 and TRBJ2-3; D may match TRBD1 or TRBD2 (5 bases each). Germline V lookup: CDR1 SNHLY, CDR2 FYNNEI. The CDR3 totals 13 residues. The germline V and J ends were trimmed by 7 bases and 0 bases, with 8 bases remaining between them. The CDR3 DNA follows: TGTGCCAGCAACTGGGGGAGCACAGATACGCAGTATTTT. It encodes CASNWGSTDTQYF.

This rearrangement joins TRBV29-1 to TRBJ2-3, with 11 bases identical to TRBD1. The length of the CDR3 is 13 residues. J was trimmed by 5 bases and V by 4 bases; bases with no gene match: 2. Germline V gives CDR1 SQVTM, CDR2 ANQGSEA. The CDR3 coding sequence is TGCAGCGTTGTGGGACAGGGGGGAGATACGCAGTATTTT. This codes for CSVVGQGGDTQYF.

About this clone: The same CDR3 arises from other DNA sequences in this sample as well. The chain uses TRBV5-1 and TRBJ2-2; D not certain. V lost 0 bases and J lost 5, with 5 bases in between. Germline V gene lookup returns CDR1 SGHRS and CDR2 YFSETQ. The CDR3 is 13 residues long. CDR3 coding DNA: TGCGCCAGCAGCTTGGGAGGAACCGGGGAGCTGTTTTTT. Protein sequence: CASSLGGTGELFF.

This chain connects TRBV5-1 to TRBJ2-7; 8 bases match TRBD2. From germline, CDR1 is SGHRS and CDR2 YFSETQ. The V gene end was trimmed by 2 bases and the J gene end by 2 bases; junction bases not matched to a gene: 3. The CDR3 loop spans 14 amino acids. In nucleotides, the CDR3 is TGCGCCAGCAGCTTAGTAGCGGGGACCTACGAGCAGTACTTC. This sequence encodes CASSLVAGTYEQYF.

V gene TRBV9 combines with J gene TRBJ1-2, with unresolved D. The CDR3 length is 14 residues. CDR1 is SGDLS and CDR2 is YYNGEE in the germline V gene. V lost 0 bases and J lost 4, with 10 bases in between. This CDR3 reads CASSVVEAPYGYTF. CDR3 DNA sequence: TGTGCCAGCAGCGTAGTGGAGGCGCCCTATGGCTACACCTTC. Looking up the rest from reference TRBV9 and TRBJ1-2 gives the full variable domain: DSGVTQTPKHLITATGQRVTLRCSPRSGDLSVYWYQQSLDQGLQFLIQYYNGEERAKGNILERFSAQQFPDLHSELNLSSLELGDSALYFCASSVVEAPYGYTFGSGTRLTVV.

About this clone: This specimen includes other DNA sequences encoding the same CDR3. The chain has TRBV7-9 and TRBJ1-2; no firm D call. Per germline, CDR1 SEHNR and CDR2 FQNEAQ (reference sequence). The CDR3 is 13 amino acids. V lost 0 bases and J lost 2, with 4 bases in between. CDR3 DNA sequence: TGTGCCAGCAGCTTAGCCCCGAACTATGGCTACACCTTC. It translates to CASSLAPNYGYTF.

The rearrangement links TRBV28 to TRBJ1-3; tentatively, D is TRBD1 (5 bases). This CDR3 is 15 amino acids long. Trimming shortened V by 3 bases and J by 2 bases, and 11 bases separated the two germline ends. Germline values: CDR1 MDHEN, CDR2 SYDVKM. The CDR3 bases are TGTGCCAGCAGTTTGATTGTGGGGGCTGGAAACACCATATATTTT. It translates to CASSLIVGAGNTIYF.

As to this clone: The same CDR3 arises from other DNA sequences in this sample as well. The rearrangement uses TRBV6-1 and TRBJ2-5; D call uncertain. The CDR3 length is 12 residues. CDR1 is MNHNS and CDR2 is SASEGT in the germline V gene. V lost 3 bases to trimming and J lost 5 bases, with 7 bases between them. CDR3 bases: TGTGCCAGCAGTGAGGGTACGGAGACCCAGTACTTC. Its protein product is CASSEGTETQYF.